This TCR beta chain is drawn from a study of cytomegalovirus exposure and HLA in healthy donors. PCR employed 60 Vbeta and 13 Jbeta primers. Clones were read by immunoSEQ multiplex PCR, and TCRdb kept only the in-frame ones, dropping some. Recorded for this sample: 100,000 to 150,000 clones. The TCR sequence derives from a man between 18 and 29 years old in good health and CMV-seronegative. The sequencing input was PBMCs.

CDR3 bases: TGTGCCAGCAGCATAAGCGGGGAGACCTACAATGAGCAGTTCTTC. Its translation is CASSISGETYNEQFF. The chain links TRBV11-3 to TRBJ2-1, with 7 bases matching TRBD2. The V and J ends lost 5 bases and 2 bases, in that order; junction bases with no gene match: 6. CDR3 length equals 15 residues. Germline values: CDR1 SGHNT, CDR2 YENEEA.